These 6 T cell receptor beta chains were all obtained from the same sample, sequenced in a study of patients and donors after allogeneic stem cell transplantation. TCRdb re-called the RT-PCR reads through MiXCR, storing one row per CDR3 protein. The data contain 920,000 or so distinct CDR3 sequences, roughly 18% of them singletons. The material sequenced was blood, either unsorted or a sorted T cell fraction (not recorded which). The receptors here all came from a human donor who was either an allogeneic HSCT recipient or a stem cell or donor lymphocyte infusion donor (not recorded which). It is not recorded whose cells these are; they may come from a transplant donor.

V is TRBV29-1 and J is TRBJ1-2; 9 bases agree with TRBD1. J lost 7 bases, V lost 6 bases, and 6 bases had no gene match. There are 12 residues in the CDR3. CDR1 and CDR2 from the germline V gene are SQVTM and ANQGSEA. The CDR3 loop reads CSVDGQGIGYTF. In nucleotides, the CDR3 is TGCAGCGTAGATGGACAGGGGATTGGCTACACCTTC.

This clonotype was observed a few times. The genes are TRBV24-1 and TRBJ2-1, with 13 positions matching TRBD2. Per germline, CDR1 KGHDR and CDR2 SFDVKD. This CDR3 has 18 residues. The trim removed 1 base at V and 8 bases at J, leaving 10 bases unmatched. CDR3 protein: CATSDFEGLAGVVYEQFF. DNA for the CDR3: TGTGCCACCAGTGATTTCGAAGGACTAGCGGGAGTAGTATATGAGCAGTTCTTC.

This CDR3 reads CASSPDPRASSFEQFF. The CDR3 DNA is TGTGCCAGCAGCCCCGACCCCCGGGCTAGCAGTTTTGAGCAGTTCTTC. The chain couples TRBV3-1 to TRBJ2-1; D perhaps matches TRBD2 (5 bases). V was cut by 4 bases and J by 9 bases, with 22 bases left in between. Germline V lookup: CDR1 LGHDT, CDR2 YNNKEL (reference sequence). The CDR3 is 16 residues long.

This clonotype was counted only a few times. CDR3 loop: CATSYEEELFF. The CDR3 DNA follows: TGTGCCACCAGTTATGAGGAGGAGCTGTTTTTT. This sequence joins TRBV24-1 and TRBJ2-2, with unresolved D. Germline CDR1 and CDR2: KGHDR and SFDVKD. The CDR3 spans 11 residues. V dropped 6 bases and J dropped 10 bases, with 8 bases sitting between them.

The chain recombines TRBV30 with TRBJ2-1; either TRBD1 or TRBD2 may fit D (5 bases each). Germline CDR1 reads GTSNPN; CDR2 reads SVGIG (reference sequence). The CDR3 length is 14 residues. V was clipped by 4 bases and J by 2 bases, with 12 bases between them. CDR3 nucleotides: TGTGCCTGGACGGACTTGGGGCCCTACAATGAGCAGTTCTTC. Translated, it gives CAWTDLGPYNEQFF.

This clonotype was observed a few times. This sequence joins TRBV18 and TRBJ2-7, with 7 bases matching TRBD1. With 3 bases clipped from V and 2 bases from J, the junction kept 10 bases outside the gene matches. This CDR3 has 16 residues. Germline assignment: CDR1 KGHSH and CDR2 LQKENI. The CDR3 DNA sequence: TGTGCCAGCTCACCGATTGGACAGGCCACCCCCTACGAGCAGTACTTC. Its translation: CASSPIGQATPYEQYF.